This T cell receptor (beta chain) comes out of a study of monozygotic twins with inflammatory bowel disease. UMIs bearing a 6-nucleotide sample barcode were added through template switching. With the 5' RACE reads reprocessed, TCRdb shows one record per CDR3 protein and no DNA. The ten top clones account for less than 2%, within a sample of approximately 200,000 distinct CDR3 sequences. Comments on this clonotype: What it recognizes is unknown.

The CDR3 covers 14 residues. Germline V gene sequence: CDR1 SEHNR, CDR2 FQNEAQ (reference sequence). Study-wide points: Those with IBD had lower TCRbeta diversity (inverse Simpson) than their healthy co-twins did. Relative clonotype sharing with others was diminished in IBD patients versus healthy twins, particularly with disease activity.

The receptor was isolated from a human donor with ulcerative colitis or Crohn's disease, or a healthy co-twin of an affected twin (not recorded which). Sequenced sample: blood. V usage is TRBV7-9 and J usage is TRBJ1-1; TCRdb's assignment of TRBD1 cannot be checked, as there is no DNA. CDR3 in amino acids: CASSPVPPDTEAFF.